This is a list of T cell receptor beta chains from one sample in a study of cytomegalovirus exposure and HLA in healthy donors. TCRdb's table, derived via immunoSEQ multiplex PCR, lists solely in-frame clones and lacks some. The listing contains about 130,000 clones. Sequences were obtained from PBMCs. Receptor source: a man aged 18 to 29 in good health and CMV-seronegative. The CDR3 runs from the conserved cysteine through the conserved F or W.

v_gene	j_gene	len	CDR3aa
TRBV5-1	TRBJ2-3	17	CASSPAGRGVSQDTQYF
TRBV5-6	TRBJ2-1	14	CASSTGQGYNEQFF
TRBV4-1	TRBJ2-3	16	CASSHPGQGGTDTQYF
TRBV27	TRBJ1-2	21	CASSLLGQIWNPFLDNYGYTF
TRBV9	TRBJ1-2	14	CASSPRINNYGYTF
TRBV6-1	TRBJ1-6	15	CASKRDFGNNSPLHF
TRBV6-5	TRBJ2-1	14	CASWDRGSYNEQFF
TRBV15	TRBJ1-2	16	CATSRDRVVRNYGYTF
TRBV6-5	TRBJ2-7	16	CASSYYASGNTYEQYF
TRBV27	TRBJ2-3	11	CASSTVNTQYF
TRBV9	TRBJ2-3	16	CASSVGWRTSTDTQYF
TRBV6-5	TRBJ1-1	14	CASSYSSENTEAFF
TRBV18	TRBJ1-5	16	CASSPAEGDLGQPQHF
TRBV6-5	TRBJ2-1	12	CASRHSYNEQFF
TRBV28	TRBJ1-5	15	CASRSTQGLGQPQHF
TRBV10-3	TRBJ1-2	13	CASKGGQGDGYTF
TRBV30	TRBJ2-1	14	CAWSVRARGQEQFF
TRBV20-1	TRBJ1-2	11	CSAYDSEGYTF
TRBV6-5	TRBJ2-7	15	CASRLAGVSSYEQYF
TRBV19	TRBJ2-7	16	CASSPGTSGGADEQYF
TRBV5-1	TRBJ2-5	12	CASSLRQETQYF
TRBV15	TRBJ2-3	13	CAIPTGREDTQYF
TRBV18	TRBJ1-5	17	CASSPINSQGPYQPQHF
TRBV19	TRBJ1-5	15	CASRFGGAANQPQHF
TRBV29-1	TRBJ1-2	13	CSVTGGANYGYTF
TRBV29-1	TRBJ2-1	16	CSVTLTGLALYNEQFF
TRBV5-1	TRBJ1-4	14	CASSLTGNNEKLFF
TRBV18	TRBJ1-2	16	CASSPYQVVRNYGYTF
TRBV13	TRBJ2-1	14	CASSLQVRYNEQFF
TRBV6-5	TRBJ1-5	14	CASSPDRGRQPQHF
TRBV5-6	TRBJ1-1	18	CASSLGPGATPTIFGAFF
TRBV19	TRBJ1-3	12	CASSLRQGGIYF
TRBV25-1	TRBJ2-3	11	CASSFTSTQYF
TRBV15	TRBJ1-4	15	CATSRDRVVTEKLFF
TRBV19	TRBJ1-1	16	CASKRDRGLGDTEAFF
TRBV19	TRBJ2-7	15	CASSMGGPSSYEQYF
TRBV5-1	TRBJ2-3	15	CASSLVLARTDTQYF
TRBV25-1	TRBJ2-7	10	CASEAGWQYF
TRBV6-5	TRBJ2-3	15	CASNCSSGGPDTQYF
TRBV9	TRBJ1-3	16	CASSDRPGTAGNTIYF
TRBV10-2	TRBJ1-4	16	CASQFGQGGTNEKLFF
TRBV30	TRBJ2-3	14	CAWTSGGEADTQYF
TRBV19	TRBJ1-6	14	CASSVRDRNSPLHF
TRBV19	TRBJ2-3	14	CASSLAGYTDTQYF
TRBV30	TRBJ2-7	14	CAWSEGQAYYEQYF
TRBV28	TRBJ1-4	14	CASRTTGQHEKLFF
TRBV5-1	-	16	CASSLGRTANSYEQYF
TRBV28	TRBJ1-5	15	CASSLQGMGNQPQHF
TRBV15	TRBJ2-7	14	CATSRDVASYEQYF
TRBV13	TRBJ2-2	16	CASSPTSAENTGELFF
TRBV27	TRBJ1-1	13	CASSLDSYSEAFF
TRBV19	TRBJ1-1	14	CASRPGQRDRKAFF
TRBV6-4	TRBJ1-1	13	CASSNRGITEAFF
TRBV6-5	TRBJ1-5	14	CASSRGAGNQPQHF
TRBV18	TRBJ2-1	15	CASSPPAGPYNEQFF
TRBV5-1	TRBJ2-5	17	CASSLENSGRALETQYF
TRBV7-9	TRBJ2-3	17	CASSTRTSGSITDTQYF
TRBV7-9	TRBJ2-1	15	CASNPRGGSYNEQFF
TRBV7-9	TRBJ2-7	11	CASSSYYEQYF